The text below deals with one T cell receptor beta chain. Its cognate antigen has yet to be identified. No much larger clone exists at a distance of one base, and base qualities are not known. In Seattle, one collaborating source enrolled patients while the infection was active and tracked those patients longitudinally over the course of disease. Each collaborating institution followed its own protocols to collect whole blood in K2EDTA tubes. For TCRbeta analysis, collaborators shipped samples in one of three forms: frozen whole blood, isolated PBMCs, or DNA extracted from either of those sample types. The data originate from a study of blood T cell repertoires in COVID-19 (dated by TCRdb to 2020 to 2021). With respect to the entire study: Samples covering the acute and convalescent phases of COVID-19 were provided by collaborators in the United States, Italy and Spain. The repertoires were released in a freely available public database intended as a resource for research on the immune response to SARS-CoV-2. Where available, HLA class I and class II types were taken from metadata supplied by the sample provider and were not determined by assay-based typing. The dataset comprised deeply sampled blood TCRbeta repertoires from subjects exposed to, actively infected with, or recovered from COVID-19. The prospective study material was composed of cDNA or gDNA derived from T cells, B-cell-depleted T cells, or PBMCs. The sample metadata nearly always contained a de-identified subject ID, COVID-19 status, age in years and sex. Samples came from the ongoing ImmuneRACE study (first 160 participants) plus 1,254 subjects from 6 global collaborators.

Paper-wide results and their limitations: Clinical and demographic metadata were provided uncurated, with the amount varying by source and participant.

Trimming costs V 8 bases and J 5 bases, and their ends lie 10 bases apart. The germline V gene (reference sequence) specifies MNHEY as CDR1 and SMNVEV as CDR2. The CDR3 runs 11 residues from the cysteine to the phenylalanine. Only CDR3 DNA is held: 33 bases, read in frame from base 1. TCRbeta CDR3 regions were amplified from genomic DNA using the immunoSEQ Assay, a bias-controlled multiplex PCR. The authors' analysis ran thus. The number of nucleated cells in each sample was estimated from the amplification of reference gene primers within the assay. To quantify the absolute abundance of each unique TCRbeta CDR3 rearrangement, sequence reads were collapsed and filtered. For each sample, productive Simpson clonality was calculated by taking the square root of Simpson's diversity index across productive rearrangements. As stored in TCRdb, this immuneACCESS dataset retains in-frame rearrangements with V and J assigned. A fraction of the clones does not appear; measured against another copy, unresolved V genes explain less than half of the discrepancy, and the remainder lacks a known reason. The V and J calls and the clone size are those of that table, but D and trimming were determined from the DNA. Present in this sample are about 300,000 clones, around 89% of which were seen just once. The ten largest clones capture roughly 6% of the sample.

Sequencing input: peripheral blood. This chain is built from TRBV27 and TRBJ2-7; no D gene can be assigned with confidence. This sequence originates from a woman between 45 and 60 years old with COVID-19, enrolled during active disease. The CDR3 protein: CASRRGDEQYF. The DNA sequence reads TGTGCCAGCCGCCGCGGCGACGAGCAGTACTTC.